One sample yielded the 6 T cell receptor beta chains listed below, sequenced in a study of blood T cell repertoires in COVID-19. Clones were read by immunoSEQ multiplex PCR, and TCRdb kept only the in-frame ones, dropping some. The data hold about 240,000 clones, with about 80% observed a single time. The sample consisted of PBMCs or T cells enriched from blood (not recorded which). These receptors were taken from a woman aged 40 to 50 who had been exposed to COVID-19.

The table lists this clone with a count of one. The DNA for the CDR3 is TGTGCCAGTAGTATAGCAGGACAGGGGGCTTGGGGCTACACCTTC. Protein: CASSIAGQGAWGYTF. The chain uses TRBV19 and TRBJ1-2; 11 bases are shared with TRBD1. Germline values: CDR1 LNHDA, CDR2 SQIVND (reference sequence). The CDR3 runs to 15 residues. V lost 1 base to trimming and J lost 8 bases; unmatched junction nucleotides: 6.

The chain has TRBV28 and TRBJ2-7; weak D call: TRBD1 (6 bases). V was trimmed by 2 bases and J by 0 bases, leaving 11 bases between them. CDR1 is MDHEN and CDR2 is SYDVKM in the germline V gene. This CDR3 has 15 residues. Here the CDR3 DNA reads TGTGCCAGCAGTTTACGGCAGGGGTACTCCTACGAGCAGTACTTC. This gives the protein CASSLRQGYSYEQYF.

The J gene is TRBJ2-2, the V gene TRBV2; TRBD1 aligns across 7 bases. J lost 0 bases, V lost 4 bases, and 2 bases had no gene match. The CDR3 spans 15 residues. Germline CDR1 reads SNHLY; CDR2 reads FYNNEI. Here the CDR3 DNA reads TGTGCCAGCAGTGTCGGGACAGCGAACACCGGGGAGCTGTTTTTT. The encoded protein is CASSVGTANTGELFF.

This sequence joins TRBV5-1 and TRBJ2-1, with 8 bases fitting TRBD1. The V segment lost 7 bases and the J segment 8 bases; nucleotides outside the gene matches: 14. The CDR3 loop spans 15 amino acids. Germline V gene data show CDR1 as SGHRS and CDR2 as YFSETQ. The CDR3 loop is CASDPGTGGRDEQFF. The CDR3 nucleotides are TGCGCCAGCGACCCCGGGACAGGAGGCAGGGATGAGCAGTTCTTC.

DNA for the CDR3: TGTGCCAGCAGCTTAAGAAGGGGGTACCAAGAGACCCAGTACTTC. Translation gives CASSLRRGYQETQYF. The chain employs TRBV7-2 and TRBJ2-5; TRBD1 is a possible D gene (6 bases). Germline V CDR1 and CDR2: SGHTA, FQGNSA. Between the trimmed V and J ends, which lost 2 bases and 0 bases, there was a span of 10 bases. The length of the CDR3 is 15 residues.

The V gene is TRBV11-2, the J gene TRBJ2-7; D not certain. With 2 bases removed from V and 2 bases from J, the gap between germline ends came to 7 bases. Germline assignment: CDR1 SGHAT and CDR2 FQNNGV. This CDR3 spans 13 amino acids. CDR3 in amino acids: CASSLSGAYEQYF. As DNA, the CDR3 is TGTGCCAGCAGCTTATCCGGAGCCTACGAGCAGTACTTC.